Sequencing of this T cell receptor beta chain was carried out in a study of T-cell memory formation after mild COVID-19. About the study: TCR clustering was largely donor specific.

Findings and caveats of the study: Certain responding clones were present in pre-infection memory, suggesting participation of cross-reactive memory. Whereas later expanders leaned CD4+, clones contracting day 15 to 85 showed a balanced CD4/CD8 makeup.

TCRdb redid the calling of the 5' RACE reads with MiXCR, one entry per CDR3 protein. Of tens of thousands of distinct CDR3 sequences in the sample, 6% to 7% are singletons; the top ten hold approximately 0.74%. This clonotype was counted at least ten times. As yet, its antigen is unknown. The sample comprised PBMCs or a T cell subset sorted from them (not recorded which). This sequence originates from an adult who had mild COVID-19 (a few samples of this study predate the infection). Cell type and time point are not known.

The CDR3 region is CASSYRGGAGNQPQHF. The CDR3 DNA reads as TGTGCCAGCAGCTACAGAGGGGGGGCGGGAAATCAGCCCCAGCATTTT. J is TRBJ1-5 and V is TRBV5-5; TRBD1 is a possible D gene (6 bases). Per germline, CDR1 SGHKS and CDR2 YYEKEE (reference sequence). V was shortened by 3 bases and J by 4 bases, with 17 bases between the two germline ends. The CDR3 covers 16 residues.